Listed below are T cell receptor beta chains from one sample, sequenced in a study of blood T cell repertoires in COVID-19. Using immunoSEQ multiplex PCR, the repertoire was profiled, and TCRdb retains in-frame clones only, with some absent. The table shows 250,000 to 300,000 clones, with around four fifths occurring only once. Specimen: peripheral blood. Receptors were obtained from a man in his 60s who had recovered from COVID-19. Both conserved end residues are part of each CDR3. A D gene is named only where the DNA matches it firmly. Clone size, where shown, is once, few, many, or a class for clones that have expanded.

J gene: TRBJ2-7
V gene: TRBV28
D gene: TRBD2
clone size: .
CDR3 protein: CASSPGRAWYF
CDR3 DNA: TGTGCCAGCAGTCCAGGGAGGGCTTGGTACTTC

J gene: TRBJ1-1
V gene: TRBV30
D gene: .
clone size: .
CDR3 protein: CAWGRGGNTEAFF
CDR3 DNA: TGTGCCTGGGGACGGGGAGGAAACACTGAAGCTTTCTTT

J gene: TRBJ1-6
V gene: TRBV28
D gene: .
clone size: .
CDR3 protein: CASSLSPGAYNSPLHF
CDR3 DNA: TGTGCCAGCAGTTTAAGCCCAGGGGCCTATAATTCACCCCTCCACTTT

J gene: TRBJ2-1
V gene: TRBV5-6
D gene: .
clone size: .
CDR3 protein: CASSLGWASYNEQFF
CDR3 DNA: TGTGCCAGCAGCTTGGGGTGGGCCTCCTACAATGAGCAGTTCTTC

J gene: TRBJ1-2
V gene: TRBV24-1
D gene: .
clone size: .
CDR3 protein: CATPRGRGYTF
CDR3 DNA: TGTGCCACCCCCCGAGGGCGTGGCTACACCTTC

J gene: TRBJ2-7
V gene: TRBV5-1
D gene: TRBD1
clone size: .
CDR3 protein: CASSMTGGYEQYF
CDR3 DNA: TGCGCCAGCAGCATGACAGGGGGCTACGAGCAGTACTTC

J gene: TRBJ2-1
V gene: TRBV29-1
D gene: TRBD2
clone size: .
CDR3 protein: CSVETSGRGNEQFF
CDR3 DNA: TGCAGCGTTGAAACTAGCGGGAGGGGCAATGAGCAGTTCTTC

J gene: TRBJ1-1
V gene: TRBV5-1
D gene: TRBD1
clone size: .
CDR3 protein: CASSLDKDRAMNTEAFF
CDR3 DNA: TGCGCCAGCAGCTTGGATAAGGACAGGGCAATGAACACTGAAGCTTTCTTT

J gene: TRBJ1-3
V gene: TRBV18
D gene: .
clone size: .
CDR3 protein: CASSRGQFSGNTIYF
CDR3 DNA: TGTGCCAGCTCACGCGGACAGTTCTCTGGAAACACCATATATTTT

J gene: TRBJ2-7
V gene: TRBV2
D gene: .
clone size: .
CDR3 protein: CASSDRTYEQYF
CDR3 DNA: TGTGCCAGCAGTGACAGGACCTACGAGCAGTACTTC

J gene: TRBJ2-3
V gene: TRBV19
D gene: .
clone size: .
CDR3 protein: CASSMRAGGTDTQYF
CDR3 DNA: TGTGCCAGTAGTATGCGGGCCGGAGGCACAGATACGCAGTATTTT

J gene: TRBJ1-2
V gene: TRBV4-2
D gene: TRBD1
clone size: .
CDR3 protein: CASSDPGQGGGYTF
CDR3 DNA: TGTGCCAGCAGCGACCCGGGACAGGGAGGCGGCTACACCTTC

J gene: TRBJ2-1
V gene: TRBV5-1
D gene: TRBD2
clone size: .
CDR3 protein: CASSSQTGTSGIEQFF
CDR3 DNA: TGCGCCAGCAGTTCTCAGACCGGGACTAGCGGGATAGAGCAGTTCTTC

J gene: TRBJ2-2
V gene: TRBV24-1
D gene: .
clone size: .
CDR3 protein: CATSDFGGTGNTGELFF
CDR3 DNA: TGTGCCACCAGTGATTTCGGCGGGACGGGGAACACCGGGGAGCTGTTTTTT

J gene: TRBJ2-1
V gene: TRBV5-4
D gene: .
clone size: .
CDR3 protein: CASSPVLYNEQFF
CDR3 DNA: TGTGCCAGCAGCCCCGTTTTATACAATGAGCAGTTCTTC

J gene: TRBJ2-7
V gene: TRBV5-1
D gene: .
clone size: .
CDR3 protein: CASSYLASSYEQYF
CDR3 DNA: TGCGCCAGCAGCTATCTAGCCAGCTCCTACGAGCAGTACTTC

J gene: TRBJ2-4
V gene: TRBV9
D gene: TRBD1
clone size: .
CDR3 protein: CASSVDGQGAGNF
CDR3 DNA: TGTGCCAGCAGCGTAGATGGACAGGGGGCAGGGAACTTC

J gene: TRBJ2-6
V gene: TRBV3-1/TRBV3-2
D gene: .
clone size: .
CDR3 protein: CASNPGFSSSGANVLTF
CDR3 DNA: TGTGCCAGCAACCCAGGGTTTTCCTCCTCTGGGGCCAACGTCCTGACTTTC

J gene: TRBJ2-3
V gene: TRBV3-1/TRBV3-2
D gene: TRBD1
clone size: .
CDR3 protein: CASSQDRGSTGAQYF
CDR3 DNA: TGTGCCAGCAGCCAAGATCGGGGTAGCACAGGGGCGCAGTATTTT

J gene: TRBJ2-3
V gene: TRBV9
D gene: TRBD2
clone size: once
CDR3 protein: CASSVDLAGGPVDTQYF
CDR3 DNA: TGTGCCAGCAGCGTAGATTTAGCGGGAGGGCCGGTCGATACGCAGTATTTT

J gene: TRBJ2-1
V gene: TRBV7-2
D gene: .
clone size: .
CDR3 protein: CASSLVVSSYNEQFF
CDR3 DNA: TGTGCCAGCAGCTTAGTGGTTAGCTCCTACAATGAGCAGTTCTTC

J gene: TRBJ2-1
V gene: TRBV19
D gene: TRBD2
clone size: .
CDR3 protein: CASSRVAGAWNEQFF
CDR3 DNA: TGTGCCAGTAGTCGAGTAGCGGGCGCGTGGAATGAGCAGTTCTTC

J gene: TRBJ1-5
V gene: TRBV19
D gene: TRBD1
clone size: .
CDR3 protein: CASSRTGGSNQPQHF
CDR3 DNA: TGTGCCAGTAGTAGGACAGGGGGAAGCAATCAGCCCCAGCATTTT

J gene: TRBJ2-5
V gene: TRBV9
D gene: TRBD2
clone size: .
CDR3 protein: CASSTGLAGAWWETQYF
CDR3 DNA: TGTGCCAGCAGCACGGGACTAGCGGGAGCATGGTGGGAGACCCAGTACTTC

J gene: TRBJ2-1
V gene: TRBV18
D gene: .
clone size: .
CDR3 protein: CASSQDSYNEQFF
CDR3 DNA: TGTGCCAGCTCACAGGACTCTTACAATGAGCAGTTCTTC

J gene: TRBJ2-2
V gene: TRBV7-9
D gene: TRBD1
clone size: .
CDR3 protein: CASSLFRGGPDTGELFF
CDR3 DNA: TGTGCCAGCAGCTTATTTCGAGGGGGCCCAGACACCGGGGAGCTGTTTTTT

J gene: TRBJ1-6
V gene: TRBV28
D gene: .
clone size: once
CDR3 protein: CASNGQVNSPLHF
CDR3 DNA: TGTGCCAGCAATGGTCAGGTTAATTCACCCCTCCACTTT

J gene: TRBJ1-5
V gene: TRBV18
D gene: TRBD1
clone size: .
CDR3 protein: CASSRGQSRNQPQHF
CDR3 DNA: TGTGCCAGCTCAAGGGGACAGAGCCGTAATCAGCCCCAGCATTTT

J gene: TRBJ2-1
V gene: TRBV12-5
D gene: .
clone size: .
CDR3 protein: CLEGPSYSYNEQFF
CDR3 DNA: TGTCTGGAGGGGCCTTCTTACTCCTACAATGAGCAGTTCTTC

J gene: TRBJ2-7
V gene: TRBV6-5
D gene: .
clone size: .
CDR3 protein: CASSYTRLASYEQYF
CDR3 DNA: TGTGCCAGCAGTTACACCCGGCTAGCGAGCTACGAGCAGTACTTC

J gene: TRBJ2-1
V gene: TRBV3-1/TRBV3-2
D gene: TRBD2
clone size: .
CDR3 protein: CASSQYPAGGPVNEQFF
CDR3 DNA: TGTGCCAGCAGCCAATATCCAGCGGGAGGGCCGGTTAATGAGCAGTTCTTC

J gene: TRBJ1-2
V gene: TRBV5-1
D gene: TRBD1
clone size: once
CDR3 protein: CASSLRTGTNYGYTF
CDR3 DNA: TGCGCCAGCAGCTTGAGGACAGGGACCAACTATGGCTACACCTTC

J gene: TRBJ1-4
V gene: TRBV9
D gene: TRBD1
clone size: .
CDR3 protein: CASSPGDREGEKLFF
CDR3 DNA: TGTGCCAGCAGCCCGGGGGACAGGGAGGGAGAAAAACTGTTTTTT

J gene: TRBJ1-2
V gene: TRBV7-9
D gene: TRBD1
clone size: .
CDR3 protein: CASSLTGTGVSSNYGYTF
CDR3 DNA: TGTGCCAGCAGCTTAACCGGGACAGGGGTATCTAGCAACTATGGCTACACCTTC

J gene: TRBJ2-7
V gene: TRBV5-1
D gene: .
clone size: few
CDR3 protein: CASSTSGSNMAYEQYF
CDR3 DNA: TGCGCCAGCAGCACCTCCGGGTCGAATATGGCCTACGAGCAGTACTTC

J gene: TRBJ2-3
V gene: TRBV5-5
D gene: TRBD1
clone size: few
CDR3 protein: CASSEDRGTSTDTQYF
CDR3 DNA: TGTGCCAGCAGCGAGGACAGGGGAACTAGCACAGATACGCAGTATTTT

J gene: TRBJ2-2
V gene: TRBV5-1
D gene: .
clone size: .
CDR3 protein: CASSLGHGIDAGELFF
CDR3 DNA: TGCGCCAGCAGCTTGGGTCACGGGATAGACGCCGGGGAGCTGTTTTTT

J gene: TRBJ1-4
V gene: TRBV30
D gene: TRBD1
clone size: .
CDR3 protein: CAWSNRDRGNPLRRKLFF
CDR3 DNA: TGTGCCTGGAGTAACCGGGACAGGGGTAATCCCCTAAGAAGAAAACTGTTTTTT

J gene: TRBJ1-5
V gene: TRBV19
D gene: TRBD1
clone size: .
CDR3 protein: CASSEDRGRGQPQHF
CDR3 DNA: TGTGCCAGTAGTGAAGACAGGGGGCGAGGACAGCCCCAGCATTTT

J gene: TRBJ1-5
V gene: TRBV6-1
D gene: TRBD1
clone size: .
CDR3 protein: CASSDQGADQPQHF
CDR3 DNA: TGTGCCAGCAGTGATCAGGGGGCGGATCAGCCCCAGCATTTT

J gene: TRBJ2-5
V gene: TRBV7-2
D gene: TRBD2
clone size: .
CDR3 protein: CASSSGGLETQYF
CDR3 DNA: TGTGCCAGCAGCTCGGGGGGGCTGGAGACCCAGTACTTC

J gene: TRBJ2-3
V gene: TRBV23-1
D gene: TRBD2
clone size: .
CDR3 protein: CASSHCYLPGLAGTTTQYF
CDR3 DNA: TGCGCCAGCAGTCATTGCTACCTCCCGGGACTAGCGGGGACCACTACGCAGTATTTT

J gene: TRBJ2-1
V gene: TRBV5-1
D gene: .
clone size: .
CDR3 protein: CASSLDIGSSYNEQFF
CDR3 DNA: TGCGCCAGCAGCTTGGACATAGGGAGCTCCTACAATGAGCAGTTCTTC

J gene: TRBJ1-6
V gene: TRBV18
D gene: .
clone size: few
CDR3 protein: CASSPAGAGWDSPLHF
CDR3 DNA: TGTGCCAGCTCACCAGCAGGGGCTGGCTGGGATTCACCCCTCCACTTT

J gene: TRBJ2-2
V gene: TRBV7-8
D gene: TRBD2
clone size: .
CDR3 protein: CASNQREMRTGELFF
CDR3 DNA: TGTGCCAGCAACCAGCGGGAGATGCGTACCGGGGAGCTGTTTTTT

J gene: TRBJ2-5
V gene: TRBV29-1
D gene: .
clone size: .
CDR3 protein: CSFRLFETQYF
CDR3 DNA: TGCAGCTTCAGGCTTTTCGAGACCCAGTACTTC

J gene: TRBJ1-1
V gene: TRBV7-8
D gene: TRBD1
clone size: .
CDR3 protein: CASSYVTGVNTEAFF
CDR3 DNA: TGTGCCAGCAGCTACGTAACAGGGGTGAACACTGAAGCTTTCTTT

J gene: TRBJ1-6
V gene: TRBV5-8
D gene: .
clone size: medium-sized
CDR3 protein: CASSLVQGNSPLHF
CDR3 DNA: TGTGCCAGCAGCTTGGTGCAGGGGAATTCACCCCTCCACTTT